The TCR beta chain under discussion was sequenced for a study of blood T cell repertoires in COVID-19. Per the study methods: Counts of nucleated cells, estimated from reference gene primer amplification, were obtained. Clones were sequenced by immunoSEQ multiplex PCR, and TCRdb holds only the in-frame ones, with some missing. V and J calls and clone size follow that table, whereas D and trimming were derived from the DNA. Of fewer than 250,000 clones listed, about 88% are singletons. Germline V CDR1 and CDR2: SGHAT, FQNNGV. V was clipped by 5 bases and J by 6 bases, with 17 bases between them. This CDR3 is built from 15 residues.

Sequences were obtained from PBMCs or T cells enriched from blood (not recorded which). The chain carries TRBV11-2 and TRBJ2-1, with D perhaps matching TRBD2 (6 bases). This TCR came from a woman in her 30s who had recovered from COVID-19. CDR3 region: CASSPGRESFNEQFF. The CDR3 bases are TGTGCCAGCAGCCCGGGTCGGGAGTCTTTCAATGAGCAGTTCTTC.